This TCR beta chain stems from a study of OX40 agonist ivuxolimab in advanced cancers. Overall study: An anti-OX40 (CD134) antibody with agonistic activity, ivuxolimab, was administered to patients. Patients achieving partial responses numbered three: one hepatocellular carcinoma case and two cutaneous melanoma cases. Notes on the study in general: On average, CD8+ T cells showed a greater number of expanded clones than CD4+.

The data were produced by immunoSEQ multiplex PCR, yet TCRdb's version contains in-frame clones alone and is incomplete. The profile shows roughly 63,000 clones, roughly nine tenths of them singletons. CDR3 length equals 16 residues. V lost 4 bases to trimming and J lost 5 bases, with 19 bases between them. Germline V gene sequence: CDR1 SGHRS, CDR2 YFSETQ. Only a few counts were recorded for this clone. Its antigen remains unidentified. The specimen was CD4+ or CD8+ T cells sorted from blood, collected in a trial of the OX40 agonist ivuxolimab. The chain uses TRBV5-1 and TRBJ1-5; D perhaps matches TRBD1 (6 bases). This TCR was recovered from an adult with an advanced solid tumor such as melanoma, head and neck, liver or kidney cancer. CDR3 nucleotide sequence: TGCGCCAGCAGCCCCCTCGGGGGGGCGATCGATCAGCCCCAGCATTTT. Protein product: CASSPLGGAIDQPQHF.